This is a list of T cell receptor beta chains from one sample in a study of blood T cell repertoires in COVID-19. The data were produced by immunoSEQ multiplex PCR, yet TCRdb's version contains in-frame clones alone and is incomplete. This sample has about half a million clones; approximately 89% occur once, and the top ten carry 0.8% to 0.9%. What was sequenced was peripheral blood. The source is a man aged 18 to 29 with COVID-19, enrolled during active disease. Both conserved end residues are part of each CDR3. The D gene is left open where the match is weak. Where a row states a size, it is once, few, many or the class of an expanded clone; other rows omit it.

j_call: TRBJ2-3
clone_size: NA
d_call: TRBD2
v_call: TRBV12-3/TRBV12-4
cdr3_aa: CASSPWTSPQYF
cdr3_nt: TGTGCCAGCAGTCCTTGGACTAGTCCGCAGTATTTT

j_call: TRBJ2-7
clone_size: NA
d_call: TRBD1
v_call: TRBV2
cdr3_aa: CAIQLPGQGGYEQYF
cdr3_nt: TGTGCCATACAACTACCGGGACAGGGGGGCTACGAGCAGTACTTC

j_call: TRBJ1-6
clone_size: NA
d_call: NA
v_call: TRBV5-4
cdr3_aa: CASSLARASSYNSPLHF
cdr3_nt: TGTGCCAGCAGCTTGGCGAGGGCGAGCTCCTATAATTCACCCCTCCACTTT

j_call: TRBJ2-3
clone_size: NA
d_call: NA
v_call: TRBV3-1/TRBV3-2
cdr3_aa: CASSQDLASGQSTDTQYF
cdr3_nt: TGTGCCAGCAGCCAAGACTTGGCCAGCGGGCAATCCACAGATACGCAGTATTTT

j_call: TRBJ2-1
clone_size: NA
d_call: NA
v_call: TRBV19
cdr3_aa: CASSQQGGRGNEQFF
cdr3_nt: TGTGCCAGTAGTCAGCAAGGGGGTAGAGGGAATGAGCAGTTCTTC

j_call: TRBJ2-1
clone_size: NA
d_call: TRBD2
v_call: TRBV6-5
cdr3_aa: CASSYSSSGGLNEQFF
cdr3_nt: TGTGCCAGCAGTTACTCATCTAGCGGGGGGTTGAATGAGCAGTTCTTC

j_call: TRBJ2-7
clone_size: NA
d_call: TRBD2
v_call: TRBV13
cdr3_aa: CASSETGGSYEQYF
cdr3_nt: TGTGCCAGCAGCGAAACCGGGGGGTCCTACGAGCAGTACTTC

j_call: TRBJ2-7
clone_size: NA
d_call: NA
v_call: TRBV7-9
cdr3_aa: CASSLVLGQSSYEQYF
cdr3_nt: TGTGCCAGCAGCTTAGTGCTAGGACAGAGCTCCTACGAGCAGTACTTC

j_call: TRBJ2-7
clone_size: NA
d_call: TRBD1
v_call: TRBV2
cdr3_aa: CASMPGQGNYEQYF
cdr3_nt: TGTGCCAGCATGCCGGGACAGGGTAACTACGAGCAGTACTTC

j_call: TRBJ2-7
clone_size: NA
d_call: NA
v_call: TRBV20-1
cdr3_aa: CSASVAGNNEQYF
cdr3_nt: TGCAGTGCTAGTGTTGCAGGGAACAACGAGCAGTACTTC

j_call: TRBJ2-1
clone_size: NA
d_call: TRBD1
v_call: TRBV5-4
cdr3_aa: CASSSPGQGAYEQFF
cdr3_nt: TGTGCCAGCAGCTCGCCGGGACAGGGGGCCTATGAGCAGTTCTTC

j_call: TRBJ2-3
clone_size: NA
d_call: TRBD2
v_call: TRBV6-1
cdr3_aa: CASSEALRLAGGGDTQYF
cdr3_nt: TGTGCCAGCAGTGAAGCGCTTCGGCTAGCGGGGGGTGGAGATACGCAGTATTTT

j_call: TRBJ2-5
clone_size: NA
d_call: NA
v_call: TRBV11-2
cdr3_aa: CASSFRTGEETQYF
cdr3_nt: TGTGCCAGCAGCTTCCGGACTGGGGAGGAGACCCAGTACTTC

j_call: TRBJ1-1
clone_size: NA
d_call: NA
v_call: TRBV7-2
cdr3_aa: CASSSQGIGTEAFF
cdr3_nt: TGTGCCAGCAGCTCCCAGGGGATTGGTACTGAAGCTTTCTTT

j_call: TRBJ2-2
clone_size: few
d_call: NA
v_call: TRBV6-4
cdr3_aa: CASSDTGNANTGELFF
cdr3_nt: TGTGCCAGCAGTGATACAGGGAACGCGAACACCGGGGAGCTGTTTTTT

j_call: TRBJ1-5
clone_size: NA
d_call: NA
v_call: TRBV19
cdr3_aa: CASCMGDIGNQPQHF
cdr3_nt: TGTGCCAGTTGTATGGGGGACATCGGCAATCAGCCCCAGCATTTT

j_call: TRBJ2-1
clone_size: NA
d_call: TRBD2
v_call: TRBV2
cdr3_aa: CASSEGGTYNEQFF
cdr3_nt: TGTGCCAGCAGTGAGGGGGGGACCTACAATGAGCAGTTCTTC

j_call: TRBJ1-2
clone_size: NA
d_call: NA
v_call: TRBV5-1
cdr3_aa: CASSLSSEGDYGYTF
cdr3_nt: TGCGCCAGCAGCTTATCATCAGAAGGGGACTATGGCTACACCTTC

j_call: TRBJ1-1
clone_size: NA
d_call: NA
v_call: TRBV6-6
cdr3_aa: CASTTQGSTEAFF
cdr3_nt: TGTGCCAGCACCACACAGGGATCCACTGAAGCTTTCTTT

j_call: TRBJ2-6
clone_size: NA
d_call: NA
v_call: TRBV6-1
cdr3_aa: CASSEGATGANVLTF
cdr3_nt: TGTGCCAGCAGTGAAGGGGCAACCGGGGCCAACGTCCTGACTTTC

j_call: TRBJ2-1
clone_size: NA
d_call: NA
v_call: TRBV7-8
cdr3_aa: CASSLKGEASYNEQFF
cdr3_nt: TGTGCCAGCAGCTTAAAAGGGGAGGCCTCCTACAATGAGCAGTTCTTC

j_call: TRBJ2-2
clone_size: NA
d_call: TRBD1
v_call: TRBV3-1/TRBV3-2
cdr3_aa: CASSSGGADPGELFF
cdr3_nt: TGTGCCAGCAGTTCAGGGGGCGCGGACCCCGGGGAGCTGTTTTTT